These T cell receptor beta chains were read from a single sample in a study of cytotoxic CD8 clonotypes in ibrutinib-treated CLL. Libraries were prepared by immunoSEQ multiplex PCR; TCRdb keeps only in-frame clonotypes and omits some of them. The sample holds around 200,000 clones; roughly 73% are singletons and the top ten take about an eighth. Here the sequenced sample was PBMCs, taken after 12 months of ibrutinib treatment. The receptor set was obtained from a human donor with chronic lymphocytic leukemia. CDR3s include the opening cysteine and the closing phenylalanine or tryptophan. Fields, in order: V gene, D gene, J gene, clone size, CDR3 protein, CDR3 DNA. A D gene is named only where the DNA matches it firmly. Only part of the rows carry a size: once, few, many, or a class if the clone is expanded.

v_gene: TRBV10-3; d_gene: TRBD1; j_gene: TRBJ1-5; abundance: .; CDR3aa: CAIRKQGDSNQPQHF; CDR3nt: TGTGCCATCAGAAAACAGGGGGATAGCAATCAGCCCCAGCATTTT
v_gene: TRBV5-1; d_gene: .; j_gene: TRBJ1-1; abundance: .; CDR3aa: CASSLSVFAEAFF; CDR3nt: TGCGCCAGCAGCTTGTCAGTGTTTGCTGAAGCTTTCTTT
v_gene: TRBV28; d_gene: TRBD1; j_gene: TRBJ2-7; abundance: .; CDR3aa: CASISISTGGSYEQYF; CDR3nt: TGTGCCAGCATTTCTATTTCTACAGGGGGCTCCTACGAGCAGTACTTC
v_gene: TRBV21-1; d_gene: .; j_gene: TRBJ2-7; abundance: once; CDR3aa: CASSQGTDNEQYF; CDR3nt: TGTGCCAGCAGCCAAGGGACCGATAACGAGCAGTACTTC
v_gene: TRBV4-1; d_gene: TRBD1; j_gene: TRBJ2-5; abundance: .; CDR3aa: CASSQWTGGETQYF; CDR3nt: TGCGCCAGCAGCCAATGGACAGGGGGAGAGACCCAGTACTTC
v_gene: TRBV30; d_gene: .; j_gene: TRBJ1-1; abundance: .; CDR3aa: CAWTWDMNTEAFF; CDR3nt: TGTGCCTGGACCTGGGACATGAACACTGAAGCTTTCTTT
v_gene: TRBV7-9; d_gene: .; j_gene: TRBJ2-2; abundance: .; CDR3aa: CASSSKSWELFF; CDR3nt: TGTGCCAGCAGCTCTAAGTCTTGGGAGCTGTTTTTT
v_gene: TRBV7-9; d_gene: TRBD1; j_gene: TRBJ2-7; abundance: .; CDR3aa: CASSSQGGEQYF; CDR3nt: TGTGCCAGCAGCTCACAGGGGGGCGAGCAGTACTTC
v_gene: TRBV5-8; d_gene: TRBD2; j_gene: TRBJ2-3; abundance: .; CDR3aa: CASSLPGLAGLGVDTQYF; CDR3nt: TGTGCCAGCAGCCTCCCGGGGCTAGCGGGACTCGGGGTAGATACGCAGTATTTT
v_gene: TRBV5-1; d_gene: TRBD2; j_gene: TRBJ2-3; abundance: once; CDR3aa: CASSLPVGGPSDTQYF; CDR3nt: TGCGCCAGCAGCTTGCCTGTGGGAGGGCCCTCAGATACGCAGTATTTT
v_gene: TRBV19; d_gene: .; j_gene: TRBJ2-7; abundance: .; CDR3aa: CASSQYPRGDSYEQYF; CDR3nt: TGTGCCAGTAGCCAATACCCCCGGGGAGACTCCTACGAGCAGTACTTC
v_gene: TRBV7-9; d_gene: .; j_gene: TRBJ2-7; abundance: .; CDR3aa: CASNSLGGTYEQYF; CDR3nt: TGTGCCAGCAACTCTCTGGGGGGTACCTACGAGCAGTACTTC
v_gene: TRBV5-1; d_gene: .; j_gene: TRBJ2-1; abundance: .; CDR3aa: CASSLGAINEQFF; CDR3nt: TGCGCCAGCAGCTTGGGGGCTATTAATGAGCAGTTCTTC